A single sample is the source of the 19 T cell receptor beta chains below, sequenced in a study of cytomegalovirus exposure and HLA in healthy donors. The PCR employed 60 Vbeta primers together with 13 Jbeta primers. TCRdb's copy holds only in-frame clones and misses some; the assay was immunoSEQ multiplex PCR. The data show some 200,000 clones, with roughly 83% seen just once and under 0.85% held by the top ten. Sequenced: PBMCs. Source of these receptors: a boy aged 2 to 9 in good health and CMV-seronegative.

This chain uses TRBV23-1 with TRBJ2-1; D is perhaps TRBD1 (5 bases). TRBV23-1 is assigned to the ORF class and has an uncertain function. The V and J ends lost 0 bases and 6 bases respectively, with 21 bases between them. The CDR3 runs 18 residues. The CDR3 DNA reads TGCGCCAGCAGTCAATCGGCCAGGGAAGTGTTTGGTGGCAATGAGCAGTTCTTC. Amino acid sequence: CASSQSAREVFGGNEQFF.

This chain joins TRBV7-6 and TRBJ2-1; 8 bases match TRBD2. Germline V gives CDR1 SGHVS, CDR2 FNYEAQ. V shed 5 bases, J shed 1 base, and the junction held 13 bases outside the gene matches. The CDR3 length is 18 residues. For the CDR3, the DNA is TGTGCCAGCAGCCCCCCGGACGGGGGGGGAAGGTCCTACAATGAGCAGTTCTTC. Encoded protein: CASSPPDGGGRSYNEQFF.

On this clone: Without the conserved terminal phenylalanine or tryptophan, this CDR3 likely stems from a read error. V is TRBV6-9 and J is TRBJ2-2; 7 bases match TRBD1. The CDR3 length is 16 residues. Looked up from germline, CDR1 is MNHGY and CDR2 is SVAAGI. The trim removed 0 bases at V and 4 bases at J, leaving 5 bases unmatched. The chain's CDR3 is CASSYSPTGCTGELFV. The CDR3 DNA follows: TGTGCCAGCAGTTATTCCCCGACAGGGTGCACCGGGGAGCTGTTTGTT.

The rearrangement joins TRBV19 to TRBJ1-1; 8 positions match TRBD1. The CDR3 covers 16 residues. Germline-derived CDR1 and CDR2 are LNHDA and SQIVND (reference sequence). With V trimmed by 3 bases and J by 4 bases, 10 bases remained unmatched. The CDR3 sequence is CASSIWQGAMTTEAFF. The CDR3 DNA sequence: TGTGCCAGTAGTATTTGGCAGGGGGCTATGACCACTGAAGCTTTCTTT.

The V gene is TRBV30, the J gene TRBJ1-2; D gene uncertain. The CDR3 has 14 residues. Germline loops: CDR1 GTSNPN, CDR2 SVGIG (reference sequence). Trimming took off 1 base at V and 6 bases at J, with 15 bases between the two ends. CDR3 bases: TGTGCCTGGAGTGATGTGAGGGTGGGGAATGGCTACACCTTC. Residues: CAWSDVRVGNGYTF. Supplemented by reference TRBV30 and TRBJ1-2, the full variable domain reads SQTIHQWPATLVQPVGSPLSLECTVEGTSNPNLYWYRQAAGRGLQLLFYSVGIGQISSEVPQNLSASRPQDRQFILSSKKLLLSDSGFYLCAWSDVRVGNGYTFGSGTRLTVV.

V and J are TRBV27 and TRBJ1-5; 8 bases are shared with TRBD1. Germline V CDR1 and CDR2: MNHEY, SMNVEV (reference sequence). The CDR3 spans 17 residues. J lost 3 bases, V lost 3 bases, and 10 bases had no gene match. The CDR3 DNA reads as TGTGCCAGCAGTTTTCTTCCTGACAGGGGACTCAATCAGCCCCAGCATTTT. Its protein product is CASSFLPDRGLNQPQHF.

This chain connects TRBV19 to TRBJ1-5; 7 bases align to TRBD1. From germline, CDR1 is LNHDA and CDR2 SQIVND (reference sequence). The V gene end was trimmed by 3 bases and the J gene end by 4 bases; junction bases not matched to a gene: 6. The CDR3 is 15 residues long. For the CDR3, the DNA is TGTGCCAGTAGTATCCGGACAGGTAAGAATCAGCCCCAGCATTTT. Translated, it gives CASSIRTGKNQPQHF.

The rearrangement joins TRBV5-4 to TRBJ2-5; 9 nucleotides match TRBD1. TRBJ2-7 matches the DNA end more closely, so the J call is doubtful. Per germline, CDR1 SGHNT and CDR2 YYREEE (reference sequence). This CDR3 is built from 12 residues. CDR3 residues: CASSWTGAEQYF. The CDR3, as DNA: TGTGCCAGCAGCTGGACAGGGGCCGAGCAGTACTTC.

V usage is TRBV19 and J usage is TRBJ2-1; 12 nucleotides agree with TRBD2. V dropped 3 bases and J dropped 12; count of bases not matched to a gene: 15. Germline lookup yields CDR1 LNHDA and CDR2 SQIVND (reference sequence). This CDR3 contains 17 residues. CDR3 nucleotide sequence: TGTGCCAGTAGTATGGCCACCCGTGGACTAGCGGGACGGGCGCAGTTCTTC. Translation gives CASSMATRGLAGRAQFF.

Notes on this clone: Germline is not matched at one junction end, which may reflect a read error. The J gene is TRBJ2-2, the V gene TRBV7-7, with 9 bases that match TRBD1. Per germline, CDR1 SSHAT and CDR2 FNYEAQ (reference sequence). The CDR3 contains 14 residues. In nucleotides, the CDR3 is TGTGCTAGCAGCCCCCGGGACAGGGCCGGGGAGCTGTTTTTT. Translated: CASSPRDRAGELFF. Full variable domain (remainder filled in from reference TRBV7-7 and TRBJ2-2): GAGVSQSPRYKVTKRGQDVTLRCDPISSHATLYWYQQALGQGPEFLTYFNYEAQPDKSGLPSDRFSAERPEGSISTLTIQRTEQRDSAMYRCASSPRDRAGELFFGEGSRLTVL.

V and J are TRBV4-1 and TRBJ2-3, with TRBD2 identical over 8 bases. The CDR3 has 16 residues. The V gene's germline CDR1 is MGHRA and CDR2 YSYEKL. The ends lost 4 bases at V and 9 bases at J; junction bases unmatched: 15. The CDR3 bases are TGCGCCAGCAGCCCCGCGGACGGACTAGCTCCGTGGACGCAGTATTTT. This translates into CASSPADGLAPWTQYF.

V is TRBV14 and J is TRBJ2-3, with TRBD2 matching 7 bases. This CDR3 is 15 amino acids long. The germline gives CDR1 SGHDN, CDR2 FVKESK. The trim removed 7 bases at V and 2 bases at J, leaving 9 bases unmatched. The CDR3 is CASNVAGGPTDTQYF. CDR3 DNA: TGTGCCAGCAACGTAGCGGGCGGACCCACAGATACGCAGTATTTT.

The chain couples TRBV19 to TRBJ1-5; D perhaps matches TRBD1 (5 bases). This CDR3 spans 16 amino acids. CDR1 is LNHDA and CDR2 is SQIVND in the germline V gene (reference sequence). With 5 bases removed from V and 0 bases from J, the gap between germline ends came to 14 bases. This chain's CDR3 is CASSPRDSYSNQPQHF. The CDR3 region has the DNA TGTGCCAGTAGTCCCCGAGACAGTTATAGCAATCAGCCCCAGCATTTT.

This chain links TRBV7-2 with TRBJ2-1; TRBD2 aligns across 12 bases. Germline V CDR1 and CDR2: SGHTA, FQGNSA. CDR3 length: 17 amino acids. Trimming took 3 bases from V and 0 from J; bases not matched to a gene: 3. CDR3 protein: CASSFLAGGISYNEQFF. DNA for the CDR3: TGTGCCAGCAGCTTTCTAGCGGGAGGGATCTCCTACAATGAGCAGTTCTTC.

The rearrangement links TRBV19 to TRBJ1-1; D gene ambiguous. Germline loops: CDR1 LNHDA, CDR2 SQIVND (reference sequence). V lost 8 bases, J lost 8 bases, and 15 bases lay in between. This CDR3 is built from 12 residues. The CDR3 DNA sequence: TGTGCCAGTGGGAAAGGGAGTCGAGAAGCTTTCTTT. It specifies CASGKGSREAFF.

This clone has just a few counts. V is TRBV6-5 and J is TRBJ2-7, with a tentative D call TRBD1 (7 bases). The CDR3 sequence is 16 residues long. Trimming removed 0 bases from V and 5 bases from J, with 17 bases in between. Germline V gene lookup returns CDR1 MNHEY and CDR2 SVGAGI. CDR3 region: CASSYSGRQGGHEQYF. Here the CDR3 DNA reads TGTGCCAGCAGTTACTCCGGAAGGCAGGGGGGCCACGAGCAGTACTTC.

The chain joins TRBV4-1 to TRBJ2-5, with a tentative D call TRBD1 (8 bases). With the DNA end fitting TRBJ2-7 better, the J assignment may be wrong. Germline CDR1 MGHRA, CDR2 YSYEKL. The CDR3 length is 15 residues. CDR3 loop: CASSQPTGGGYEQYF. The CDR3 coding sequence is TGCGCCAGCAGCCAGCCAACAGGGGGGGGCTACGAGCAGTACTTC.

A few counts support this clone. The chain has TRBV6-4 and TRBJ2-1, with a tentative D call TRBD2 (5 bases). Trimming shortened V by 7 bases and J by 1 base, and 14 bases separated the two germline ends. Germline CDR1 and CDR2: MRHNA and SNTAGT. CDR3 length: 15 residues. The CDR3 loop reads CASIEIGESYNEQFF. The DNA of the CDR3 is TGTGCCAGCATAGAAATCGGGGAGTCCTACAATGAGCAGTTCTTC.

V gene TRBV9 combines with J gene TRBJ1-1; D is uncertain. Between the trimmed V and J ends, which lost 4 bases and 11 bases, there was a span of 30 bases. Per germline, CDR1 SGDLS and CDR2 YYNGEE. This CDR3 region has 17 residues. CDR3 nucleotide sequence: TGTGCCAGCAGCCCTCCCTTTGGCAGGAGTTCTTCATGGAGGGCTTTCTTT. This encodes CASSPPFGRSSSWRAFF. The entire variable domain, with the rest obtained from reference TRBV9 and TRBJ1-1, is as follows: DSGVTQTPKHLITATGQRVTLRCSPRSGDLSVYWYQQSLDQGLQFLIQYYNGEERAKGNILERFSAQQFPDLHSELNLSSLELGDSALYFCASSPPFGRSSSWRAFFGQGTRLTVV.